This TCR beta chain appears in the sequencing data of a study of T cell repertoires in ileal Crohn's disease. Background on the study: Surgery for a complication: stricturing in 61%, penetrating in around 39%.

Included were adult ileal or ileocolonic Crohn's patients indicated for ileocolonic resection. A word on this clone: Its target is unknown.

Regarding the study as a whole: All patients with clonality above 26.8% had endoscopic recurrence.

Measured with immunoSEQ multiplex PCR; TCRdb has only the in-frame clones, and not every one. The sample records approximately 30,000 clones, around three quarters being singletons. The sequence was obtained from an adult with Crohn's disease. The sample comprised ileal tissue.

Written as DNA, the CDR3 is TGTGCCAGCAGCGCCGGGACAGGGGGCAACACTGAAGCTTTCTTT. Encoded protein: CASSAGTGGNTEAFF. The V and J genes are TRBV9 and TRBJ1-1; 12 positions match TRBD1. The V gene end was trimmed by 3 bases and the J gene end by 2 bases; junction bases not matched to a gene: 2. The V gene's germline CDR1 is SGDLS and CDR2 YYNGEE. The CDR3 extends over 15 amino acids. The whole variable domain, filled in from reference TRBV9 and TRBJ1-1, reads DSGVTQTPKHLITATGQRVTLRCSPRSGDLSVYWYQQSLDQGLQFLIQYYNGEERAKGNILERFSAQQFPDLHSELNLSSLELGDSALYFCASSAGTGGNTEAFFGQGTRLTVV.